The 11 T cell receptor beta chains given below trace back to one sample, sequenced in a study of T-cell reconstitution after alpha-beta-depleted transplantation in children. For TCRbeta, the library was prepared with unique molecular identifiers. TCRdb recomputed calls from the PCR reads with MiXCR, one row per CDR3 protein. This repertoire shows fewer than 550,000 distinct CDR3 sequences, about an eighth found once; its top ten account for about 14%. The material sequenced was PBMCs, mostly from graft donor cells, taken 180 days after TCRalphabeta/CD19-depleted stem cell transplant. The receptor set was obtained from a female patient aged 2-10 years who had a stem cell transplant for aplastic anemia, so the T cells may come from the graft donor.

The chain combines TRBV5-1 with TRBJ2-1, with D possibly matching TRBD1 (6 bases). CDR3 length equals 12 residues. The germline CDR1 and CDR2 sequences are SGHRS and YFSETQ. Deletions cut 3 bases from V and 10 bases from J, with 11 bases between. As DNA, the CDR3 is TGCGCCAGCAGCTCGACAGGAAGGGAGCAGTTCTTC. It codes for CASSSTGREQFF. Full variable domain (outside the CDR3, taken from reference TRBV5-1 and TRBJ2-1): KAGVTQTPRYLIKTRGQQVTLSCSPISGHRSVSWYQQTPGQGLQFLFEYFSETQRNKGNFPGRFSGRQFSNSRSEMNVSTLELGDSALYLCASSSTGREQFFGPGTRLTVL.

This clonotype was found a few times. CDR3 DNA: TGTGCCAGTAGTATAGCCCGCCCGAGCAATCAGCCCCAGCATTTT. It translates to CASSIARPSNQPQHF. The gene calls are TRBV19 and TRBJ1-5, with D uncertain. Trimming stripped 1 base from V and 1 base from J, with 8 bases between. Per the germline V gene, CDR1 is LNHDA and CDR2 is SQIVND (reference sequence). The CDR3 sequence is 15 residues long.

Only a few counts were recorded for this clonotype. The chain couples TRBV6-5 to TRBJ2-7, with D perhaps matching TRBD1 or TRBD2 (5 bases each). Germline V gene lookup returns CDR1 MNHEY and CDR2 SVGAGI. V was pared by 2 bases and J by 0 bases, with 11 bases between. CDR3 length: 15 amino acids. In DNA form, the CDR3 reads TGTGCCAGCAGTTACGAGGGGTTAAGCTCCTACGAGCAGTACTTC. Amino acids: CASSYEGLSSYEQYF.

Here the CDR3 DNA reads TGTGCTAGTGGTTCCGGACTAGCGGGAGTTGCAGATACGCAGTATTTT. Protein: CASGSGLAGVADTQYF. This rearrangement joins TRBV12-5 to TRBJ2-3; TRBD2 agrees at 13 bases. Looked up from germline, CDR1 is LGHNT and CDR2 is FRNRAP. V lost 4 bases, J lost 4 bases, and 5 bases stayed unmatched. The CDR3 runs 16 residues. Variable domain in full (rest from reference TRBV12-5 and TRBJ2-3): DARVTQTPRHKVTEMGQEVTMRCQPILGHNTVFWYRQTMMQGLELLAYFRNRAPLDDSGMPKDRFSAEMPDATLATLKIQPSEPRDSAVYFCASGSGLAGVADTQYFGPGTRLTVL.

The chain combines TRBV4-3 with TRBJ2-7; D possibly corresponds to TRBD2 (6 bases). Looked up from germline, CDR1 is LGHNA and CDR2 is YSLEER. V was cut by 0 bases and J by 1 base, with 10 bases left in between. This CDR3 region has 15 residues. CDR3 bases: TGCGCCAGCAGCCAAGATAGCGGTAAATCCTACGAGCAGTACTTC. Its protein is CASSQDSGKSYEQYF.

This clonotype has only a few counts. The chain couples TRBV29-1 to TRBJ1-5; 9 bases agree with TRBD1. Losses at the gene ends were 6 bases for V and 6 bases for J; bases not matched to a gene: 6. The germline V gene has CDR1 SQVTM and CDR2 ANQGSEA. This CDR3 contains 13 residues. CDR3 nucleotide sequence: TGCAGCGTCCGTGACAGGGGGAGTCAGCCCCAGCATTTT. Its protein is CSVRDRGSQPQHF. Full variable domain (missing parts from reference TRBV29-1 and TRBJ1-5): SAVISQKPSRDICQRGTSLTIQCQVDSQVTMMFWYRQQPGQSLTLIATANQGSEATYESGFVIDKFPISRPNLTFSTLTVSNMSPEDSSIYLCSVRDRGSQPQHFGDGTRLSIL.

This clonotype was found a few times. The CDR3 spells CASSLLKGLGYTF. CDR3 in DNA: TGTGCCAGCAGTTTGTTAAAAGGGCTGGGCTACACCTTC. This rearrangement joins TRBV12-3 or TRBV12-4 to TRBJ1-2; D is unresolved. The V and J ends lost 3 bases and 8 bases respectively, with 13 bases between them. This CDR3 has 13 amino acids.

This clonotype turned up a few times. This chain links TRBV7-2 with TRBJ1-5, with D possibly being TRBD1 (5 bases). V was cut by 5 bases and J by 1 base, with 12 bases left in between. Per germline, CDR1 SGHTA and CDR2 FQGNSA. The CDR3 is made up of 15 amino acids. The CDR3 sequence is CASSPVGGSNQPQHF. In nucleotides, the CDR3 is TGTGCCAGCAGCCCGGTCGGGGGGAGCAATCAGCCCCAGCATTTT.

The chain uses TRBV4-3 and TRBJ2-3, with 7 bases identical to TRBD2. Germline V CDR1 and CDR2: LGHNA, YSLEER. CDR3 length equals 19 residues. V gave up 0 bases and J gave up 0 bases; unmatched junction bases: 12. The CDR3 region has the DNA TGCGCCAGCAGCCAAGATCCAGCGGGGAGTTACCTCAGCACAGATACGCAGTATTTT. Translation gives CASSQDPAGSYLSTDTQYF.

In its sample, this clonotype was seen a few times. V and J are TRBV3-1 and TRBJ2-7; D may match TRBD1 or TRBD2 (5 bases each). This CDR3 has 14 residues. CDR1 and CDR2 from the germline V gene are LGHDT and YNNKEL (reference sequence). V shed 3 bases and J shed 4 bases, with 13 bases lying between them. CDR3 DNA: TGTGCCAGCAGCCAGGGACCCCTCGGGTACGAGCAGTACTTC. It encodes CASSQGPLGYEQYF.

With regard to this clonotype: One end of the junction is discordant with germline, which a read error may explain. V gene TRBV3-1 combines with J gene TRBJ1-4; TRBD1 might be the D (6 bases). The CDR3 consists of 14 residues. CDR1 and CDR2 from the germline V gene are LGHDT and YNNKEL (reference sequence). CDR3 protein: CASGPGQTYEKLFF. The CDR3 DNA is TGTGCCAGCGGGCCGGGACAAACTTATGAAAAACTGTTTTTT.